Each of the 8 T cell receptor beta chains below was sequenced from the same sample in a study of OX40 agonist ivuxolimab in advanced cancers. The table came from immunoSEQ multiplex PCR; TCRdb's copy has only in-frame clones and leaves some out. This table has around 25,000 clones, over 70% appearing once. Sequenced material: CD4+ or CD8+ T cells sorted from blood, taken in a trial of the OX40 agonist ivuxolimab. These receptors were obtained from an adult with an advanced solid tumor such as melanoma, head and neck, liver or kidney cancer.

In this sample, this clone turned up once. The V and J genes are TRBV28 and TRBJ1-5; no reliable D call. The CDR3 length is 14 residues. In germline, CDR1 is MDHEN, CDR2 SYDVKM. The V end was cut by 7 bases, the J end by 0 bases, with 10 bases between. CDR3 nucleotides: TGTGCCAGCATCCCTTTCGATAGCAATCAGCCCCAGCATTTT. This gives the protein CASIPFDSNQPQHF. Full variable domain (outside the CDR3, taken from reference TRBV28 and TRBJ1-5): DVKVTQSSRYLVKRTGEKVFLECVQDMDHENMFWYRQDPGLGLRLIYFSYDVKMKEKGDIPEGYSVSREKKERFSLILESASTNQTSMYLCASIPFDSNQPQHFGDGTRLSIL.

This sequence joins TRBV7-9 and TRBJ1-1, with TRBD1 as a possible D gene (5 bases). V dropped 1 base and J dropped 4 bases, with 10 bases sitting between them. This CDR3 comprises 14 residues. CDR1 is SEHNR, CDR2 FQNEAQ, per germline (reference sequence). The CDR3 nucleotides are TGTGCCAGCAGCTTAGTCGCAGGGAGCACTGAAGCTTTCTTT. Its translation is CASSLVAGSTEAFF.

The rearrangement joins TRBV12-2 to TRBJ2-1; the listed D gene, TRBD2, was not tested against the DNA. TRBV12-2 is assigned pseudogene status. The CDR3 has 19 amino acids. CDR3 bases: TGTGCAAGTCGCTTGATTAGAATCCACATGGCGGGAGGCCGGGATGAGCAGTTCTTC. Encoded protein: CASRLIRIHMAGGRDEQFF.

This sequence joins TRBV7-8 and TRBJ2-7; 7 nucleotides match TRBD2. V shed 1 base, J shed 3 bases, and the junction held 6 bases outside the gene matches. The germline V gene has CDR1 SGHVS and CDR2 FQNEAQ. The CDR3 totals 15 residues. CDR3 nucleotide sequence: TGTGCCAGCAGCTTAGTGCGGGAGCTCCGCTACGAGCAGTACTTC. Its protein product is CASSLVRELRYEQYF.

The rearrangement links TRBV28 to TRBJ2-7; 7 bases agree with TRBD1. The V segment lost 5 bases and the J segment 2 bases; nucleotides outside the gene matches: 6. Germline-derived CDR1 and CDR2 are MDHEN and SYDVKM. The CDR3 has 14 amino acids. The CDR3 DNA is TGTGCCAGCAGTCCAGAGACAGGGCCCTACGAGCAGTACTTC. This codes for CASSPETGPYEQYF.

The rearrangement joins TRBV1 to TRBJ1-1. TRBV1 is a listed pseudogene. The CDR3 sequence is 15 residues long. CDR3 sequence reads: CTSSQTSPGNTEAFF. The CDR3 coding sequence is TGCACCAGCAGCCAGACAAGCCCGGGAAACACTGAAGCTTTCTTT.

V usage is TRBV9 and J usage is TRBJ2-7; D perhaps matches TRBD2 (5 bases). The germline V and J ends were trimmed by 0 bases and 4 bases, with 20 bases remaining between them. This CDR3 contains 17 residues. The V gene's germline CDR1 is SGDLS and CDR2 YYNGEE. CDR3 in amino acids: CASSVVAETTLGYEQYF. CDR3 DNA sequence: TGTGCCAGCAGCGTAGTAGCCGAGACTACTTTGGGTTACGAGCAGTACTTC.

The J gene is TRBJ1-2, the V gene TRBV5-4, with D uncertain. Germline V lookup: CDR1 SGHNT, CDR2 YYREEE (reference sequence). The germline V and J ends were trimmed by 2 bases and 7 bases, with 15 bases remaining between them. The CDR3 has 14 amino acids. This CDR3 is CASSFLRGDGGYTF. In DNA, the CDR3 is TGTGCCAGCAGCTTCCTACGGGGTGATGGTGGCTACACCTTC.